This passage covers 25 T cell receptor beta chains from one sample sequenced in a study of memory CD4+ T cells and cytomegalovirus serostatus (dated by TCRdb to about 2019). Receptors were amplified or captured by the immunoSEQ multiplex PCR assay. TCRdb limited this immuneACCESS table to in-frame rearrangements with V and J called. A share of clones is missing; checked studies link under half to unresolved V genes, and the rest is unexplained. The sample includes about 92,000 clones, with about four fifths observed a single time. 3.6% of the sample is held by the ten biggest clonotypes. A FACSAria II was used to sort memory CD4+ T cells, defined as single viable CD3+CD4+CD8-CD45RO+ cells. The specimen sequenced was memory CD4+ T cells from blood. All receptors come from an adult in good health and CMV-seropositive.

The chain links TRBV29-1 to TRBJ1-3; D remains ambiguous. V was clipped by 6 bases and J by 2 bases, with 11 bases between them. The CDR3 covers 13 residues. Germline values: CDR1 SQVTM, CDR2 ANQGSEA. CDR3 in amino acids: CSVAENTGNTIYF. The CDR3 coding sequence is TGCAGCGTCGCGGAGAATACTGGAAACACCATATATTTT.

The chain couples TRBV7-6 to TRBJ2-5; D is undetermined. Per the germline V gene, CDR1 is SGHVS and CDR2 is FNYEAQ. The CDR3 sequence is 14 residues long. V lost 2 bases and J 5 bases, leaving 12 bases between the germline ends. The chain's CDR3 is CASSLLVGPETQYF. DNA for the CDR3: TGTGCCAGCAGCTTATTGGTGGGTCCGGAGACCCAGTACTTC. The full variable domain, rest sourced from reference TRBV7-6 and TRBJ2-5, is GAGVSQSPRYKVTKRGQDVALRCDPISGHVSLYWYRQALGQGPEFLTYFNYEAQQDKSGLPNDRFSAERPEGSISTLTIQRTEQRDSAMYRCASSLLVGPETQYFGPGTRLLVL.

The rearrangement links TRBV5-1 to TRBJ1-1; D call uncertain. The CDR3 totals 13 residues. The germline V gene encodes CDR1 SGHRS and CDR2 YFSETQ. The germline V and J ends were trimmed by 0 bases and 5 bases, with 8 bases remaining between them. CDR3 nucleotides: TGCGCCAGCAGCTTGGAAACCGGGACTGAAGCTTTCTTT. Translating it yields CASSLETGTEAFF.

V and J are TRBV30 and TRBJ2-1, with 9 bases lining up with TRBD2. The V segment lost 3 bases and the J segment 6 bases; nucleotides outside the gene matches: 3. The CDR3 runs 13 residues. CDR1 is GTSNPN and CDR2 is SVGIG in the germline V gene (reference sequence). CDR3 nucleotides: TGTGCCTGGAGAAATAGCGGGAGCAATGAGCAGTTCTTC. Protein: CAWRNSGSNEQFF.

The chain carries TRBV7-6 and TRBJ2-1, with TRBD2 as a possible D gene (6 bases). The V gene lost 2 bases and the J gene lost 12 bases, with 11 bases spanning the gap. This CDR3 spans 12 amino acids. Germline V gives CDR1 SGHVS, CDR2 FNYEAQ. CDR3 region: CASSLLLGGQFF. The CDR3 bases are TGTGCCAGCAGCTTACTATTGGGGGGGCAGTTCTTC.

Of note for this clone: Additional DNA sequences in this sample encode the identical CDR3. J is TRBJ2-3 and V is TRBV11-3; 9 bases fit TRBD1. This CDR3 has 15 residues. J lost 1 base, V lost 5 bases, and 4 bases had no gene match. The germline V gene encodes CDR1 SGHNT and CDR2 YENEEA. CDR3 DNA: TGTGCCAGCAGCCCCCGACAGGGGGGCACAGATACGCAGTATTTT. It yields the protein CASSPRQGGTDTQYF. Using reference TRBV11-3 and TRBJ2-3 for the parts outside the CDR3, the full variable domain is EAGVVQSPRYKIIEKKQPVAFWCNPISGHNTLYWYLQNLGQGPELLIRYENEEAVDDSQLPKDRFSAERLKGVDSTLKIQPAELGDSAVYLCASSPRQGGTDTQYFGPGTRLTVL.

In its sample, this clone was seen once. The chain joins TRBV5-6 to TRBJ1-2; the match to TRBD1 covers 10 bases. The CDR3 length is 16 residues. Unmatched junction bases numbered 11, after V lost 1 base and J lost 8 bases. CDR1 is SGHDT and CDR2 is YYEEEE in the germline V gene. CDR3 region: CASSLKVRQGANGYTF. CDR3 in DNA: TGTGCCAGCAGCTTGAAGGTTAGACAGGGGGCGAACGGCTACACCTTC.

The gene calls are TRBV2 and TRBJ1-4, with 7 positions matching TRBD1. This CDR3 is 15 amino acids long. V shed 3 bases and J 2 bases; nucleotides not matched to a gene: 3. The germline V gene has CDR1 SNHLY and CDR2 FYNNEI. CDR3 DNA sequence: TGTGCCAGCAGTGACCGGGGACAGACTAATGAAAAACTGTTTTTT. It encodes CASSDRGQTNEKLFF.

The rearrangement uses TRBV6-6 and TRBJ1-2, with a weak D call TRBD1 (5 bases). V was cut by 5 bases and J by 5 bases, with 15 bases left in between. Germline V gene sequence: CDR1 MNHNY, CDR2 SVGAGI (reference sequence). There are 14 residues in the CDR3. The CDR3 region has the DNA TGTGCCAGCAGTGGCCGGAGACAGAGTTATGGCTACACCTTC. This translates into CASSGRRQSYGYTF.

The genes are TRBV10-3 and TRBJ1-4; D perhaps matches TRBD1 (5 bases). CDR3 length equals 12 residues. The V gene lost 3 bases and the J gene lost 7 bases, with 6 bases spanning the gap. Germline CDR1 and CDR2: ENHRY and SYGVKD. This CDR3 reads CAISEGVEKLFF. DNA of the CDR3: TGTGCCATCAGTGAAGGGGTTGAAAAACTGTTTTTT.

This chain connects TRBV11-2 to TRBJ1-1; possibly TRBD1 for D (5 bases). The V gene lost 3 bases and the J gene lost 3 bases, with 11 bases spanning the gap. CDR3 length: 14 residues. CDR1 and CDR2 (germline): SGHAT, FQNNGV. The CDR3 reads CASSFLGGDTEAFF. CDR3 nucleotide sequence: TGTGCCAGCAGCTTTCTCGGAGGGGACACTGAAGCTTTCTTT.

This clone was seen more than once but under ten times. The rearrangement joins TRBV27 to TRBJ2-1, with unresolved D. The CDR3 runs 13 residues. Trimming removed 6 bases at V and 4 bases at J, with 10 bases between. Germline CDR1 is MNHEY and CDR2 is SMNVEV (reference sequence). Here the CDR3 reads CASSLQIYNEQFF. CDR3 nucleotides: TGTGCCAGCAGCCTCCAGATATACAATGAGCAGTTCTTC.

Here the CDR3 DNA reads TGTGCCAGCAGCTTAGGGTCACTAGCGGGAGCTGGAGATACGCAGTATTTT. It encodes CASSLGSLAGAGDTQYF. The chain couples TRBV11-2 to TRBJ2-3, with TRBD2 matching 11 bases. V shed 1 base, J shed 5 bases, and the junction held 8 bases outside the gene matches. The CDR3 runs 17 residues. Germline V gene data show CDR1 as SGHAT and CDR2 as FQNNGV.

The genes are TRBV5-1 and TRBJ2-5, with D unresolved. The V and J ends lost 6 bases and 0 bases respectively, with 12 bases between them. This CDR3 is 14 amino acids long. Germline-derived CDR1 and CDR2 are SGHRS and YFSETQ. This chain's CDR3 is CASIGPKDQETQYF. Written as DNA, the CDR3 is TGCGCCAGCATAGGTCCGAAAGACCAAGAGACCCAGTACTTC.

This clone showed up just a few times. Other DNA sequences in the same sample also yield this CDR3. This chain connects TRBV28 to TRBJ2-7; D might be TRBD2 (7 bases). CDR1 and CDR2 (germline): MDHEN, SYDVKM. V dropped 5 bases and J dropped 0 bases, with 11 bases sitting between them. The CDR3 loop spans 14 amino acids. CDR3 loop: CASSRGGSSYEQYF. The CDR3 DNA reads TGTGCCAGCAGTAGGGGGGGAAGCTCCTACGAGCAGTACTTC.

This chain links TRBV28 with TRBJ2-7; TRBD1 matches at 8 bases. This CDR3 is built from 16 residues. V shed 5 bases and J 7 bases; nucleotides not matched to a gene: 16. Germline values: CDR1 MDHEN, CDR2 SYDVKM. The chain's CDR3 is CASSTTHRGYSGEQYF. The CDR3 coding sequence is TGTGCCAGCAGTACCACCCACAGGGGGTATTCCGGGGAGCAGTACTTC.

V gene TRBV5-1 combines with J gene TRBJ2-1; possible D gene TRBD2, 5 bases. Germline V lookup: CDR1 SGHRS, CDR2 YFSETQ. CDR3 length: 17 amino acids. V dropped 4 bases and J dropped 4 bases, with 21 bases sitting between them. The DNA of the CDR3 is TGCGCCAGCAGCCACCCCATGAGCGGATATTTATACAATGAGCAGTTCTTC. Its protein product is CASSHPMSGYLYNEQFF.

There are a few counts of this clone. This rearrangement joins TRBV28 to TRBJ2-3, with a tentative D call TRBD2 (6 bases). Per germline, CDR1 MDHEN and CDR2 SYDVKM. Trimming stripped 6 bases from V and 8 bases from J, with 24 bases between. The CDR3 has 16 residues. The CDR3 reads CASRLGVGGRGGTQYF. The CDR3 nucleotides are TGTGCCAGCAGATTGGGGGTTGGAGGGCGAGGAGGTACGCAGTATTTT.

A word on this clone: Germline and junction disagree at one end, which may indicate a read error. The rearrangement links TRBV7-7 to TRBJ2-5; D may correspond to TRBD1 or TRBD2 (6 bases each). There are 16 residues in the CDR3. Germline CDR1 SSHAT, CDR2 FNYEAQ (reference sequence). As DNA, the CDR3 is TGTGCTAGCAGCGCCAGCTTAGGGGGAGGAGAAGAGACCCAGTACTTC. Translating gives CASSASLGGGEETQYF.

V usage is TRBV7-2 and J usage is TRBJ1-5; possible D gene TRBD1, 5 bases. CDR3 length: 15 amino acids. V lost 1 base, J lost 9 bases, and 16 bases lay in between. Germline loops: CDR1 SGHTA, CDR2 FQGNSA. The CDR3 DNA reads TGTGCCAGCAGCTTAGATTCAGGGCCCCAGTGGCCCCAGCATTTT. As protein: CASSLDSGPQWPQHF. The entire variable domain, with the rest obtained from reference TRBV7-2 and TRBJ1-5, is as follows: GAGVSQSPSNKVTEKGKDVELRCDPISGHTALYWYRQSLGQGLEFLIYFQGNSAPDKSGLPSDRFSAERTGGSVSTLTIQRTQQEDSAVYLCASSLDSGPQWPQHFGDGTRLSIL.

As concerns this clone: Other nucleotide sequences from this sample produce the same CDR3. Written as DNA, the CDR3 is TGTGCCAGCAGTCTCGGCGGCTACGAGCAGTACTTC. Translating gives CASSLGGYEQYF. This chain links TRBV28 with TRBJ2-7; the D is unclear. The germline CDR1 and CDR2 sequences are MDHEN and SYDVKM. The CDR3 covers 12 residues. V was trimmed by 5 bases and J by 3 bases, leaving 8 bases between them. Together with reference TRBV28 and TRBJ2-7, the CDR3 gives the full variable domain: DVKVTQSSRYLVKRTGEKVFLECVQDMDHENMFWYRQDPGLGLRLIYFSYDVKMKEKGDIPEGYSVSREKKERFSLILESASTNQTSMYLCASSLGGYEQYFGPGTRLTVT.

This clone was observed once. The chain is built from TRBV6-6 and TRBJ2-5; 7 bases map to TRBD2. J lost 3 bases, V lost 5 bases, and 9 bases had no gene match. The CDR3 runs to 15 residues. Germline values: CDR1 MNHNY, CDR2 SVGAGI (reference sequence). The CDR3 DNA reads as TGTGCCAGCAGTACTGGGGGAGGGCGGAAAGAGACCCAGTACTTC. This codes for CASSTGGGRKETQYF.

The V gene is TRBV19, the J gene TRBJ2-1; no definite D call. The V gene lost 8 bases and the J gene lost 5 bases, with 7 bases spanning the gap. CDR3 length equals 11 residues. Per the germline V gene, CDR1 is LNHDA and CDR2 is SQIVND (reference sequence). CDR3 protein: CASAHHNEQFF. CDR3 nucleotide sequence: TGTGCCAGTGCCCACCACAATGAGCAGTTCTTC.

The chain couples TRBV7-9 to TRBJ2-7, with unresolved D. The germline gives CDR1 SEHNR, CDR2 FQNEAQ (reference sequence). V was cut by 8 bases and J by 2 bases, with 22 bases left in between. The CDR3 is 16 residues long. CDR3 amino acids: CASEQGSSGQTYEQYF. The CDR3, as DNA: TGTGCCAGCGAACAAGGATCATCGGGCCAGACCTACGAGCAGTACTTC.

The V and J genes are TRBV5-1 and TRBJ2-1, with 7 bases matching TRBD1. Losses at the gene ends were 4 bases for V and 7 bases for J; bases not matched to a gene: 11. The length of the CDR3 is 15 residues. Germline V CDR1 and CDR2: SGHRS, YFSETQ. The CDR3 DNA is TGCGCCAGCAGCCTACCGACAGGGACGGTTAATGAGCAGTTCTTC. Protein: CASSLPTGTVNEQFF.